The 20 T cell receptor beta chains reported below all come from one sample, sequenced in a study of post-analysis software for immune sequencing data. Study-wide results and limits: Compared with controls, patients had more of about five TRBV segments, including TRBV5-6, TRBV5-1 and TRBV20-1.

Sequencing libraries made from TCR beta cDNA carried unique molecular identifiers. TCRdb reprocessed the PCR reads with MiXCR, giving one entry per CDR3 protein. Of roughly 650,000 distinct CDR3 sequences in the sample, approximately 60% were seen once. These receptors' targets are unknown. The source material was blood. These receptors came from a girl aged 2 to 9 with multiple sclerosis.

This sequence joins TRBV29-1 and TRBJ2-1; 14 bases match TRBD2. Germline CDR1 reads SQVTM; CDR2 reads ANQGSEA. V lost 6 bases to trimming and J lost 7 bases; unmatched junction nucleotides: 8. The CDR3 spans 15 residues. CDR3 bases: TGCAGCGTGGAGGGACTAGCGGGGGTAAGGAATGAGCAGTTCTTC. Its translation: CSVEGLAGVRNEQFF.

CDR3 coding DNA: TGTGCCAGCAGTTACTCGATAGCCGAAACTAGCGGGGCCTACAATGAGCAGTTCTTC. Translated, it gives CASSYSIAETSGAYNEQFF. J is TRBJ2-1 and V is TRBV6-2 or TRBV6-3; 10 bases are shared with TRBD2. V lost 0 bases to trimming and J lost 2 bases; unmatched junction nucleotides: 10. The germline gives CDR1 MNHEY, CDR2 SVGEGT. CDR3 size: 19 residues.

The table lists this clonotype with a few counts. The chain has TRBV5-5 and TRBJ2-5; 9 bases are a match to TRBD1. V shed 2 bases, J shed 5 bases, and the junction held 4 bases outside the gene matches. The CDR3 totals 14 residues. Per germline, CDR1 SGHKS and CDR2 YYEKEE (reference sequence). Written as DNA, the CDR3 is TGTGCCAGCAGCTTACAACAGGGGGCCGAGACCCAGTACTTC. Translated, it gives CASSLQQGAETQYF.

This clonotype was seen a few times. The CDR3 DNA reads as TGTGCCAGCGCCGACAGCCAGTACAATGAGCAGTTCTTC. This sequence encodes CASADSQYNEQFF. J is TRBJ2-1 and V is TRBV7-9, with D possibly matching TRBD1 (5 bases). From germline, CDR1 is SEHNR and CDR2 FQNEAQ (reference sequence). The V and J ends lost 8 bases and 4 bases respectively, with 12 bases between them. The CDR3 runs to 13 residues.

This chain joins TRBV5-1 and TRBJ2-7; D remains unclear. V lost 0 bases to trimming and J lost 3 bases, with 10 bases between them. The germline gives CDR1 SGHRS, CDR2 YFSETQ. This CDR3 is 14 amino acids long. The CDR3 region has the DNA TGCGCCAGCAGCTTGGGCAGAGCCCTCTACGAGCAGTACTTC. Translation: CASSLGRALYEQYF.

CDR3 in DNA: TGTGCCAGCAGCCCGGACTGGGTCGGGGAGACCCAGTACTTC. Amino acid sequence: CASSPDWVGETQYF. The chain joins TRBV7-2 to TRBJ2-5, with D possibly matching TRBD2 (5 bases). Deletions cut 5 bases from V and 5 bases from J, with 15 bases between. From germline, CDR1 is SGHTA and CDR2 FQGNSA. The CDR3 loop spans 14 amino acids.

This clonotype was detected many times. This chain joins TRBV12-3 or TRBV12-4 and TRBJ2-3; D not certain. The CDR3 consists of 11 residues. The V gene lost 6 bases and the J gene lost 4 bases, with 5 bases spanning the gap. CDR3 sequence (DNA): TGTGCCAGCAGCTTCGCAGATACGCAGTATTTT. Protein sequence: CASSFADTQYF.

The rearrangement joins TRBV20-1 to TRBJ2-3, with 8 bases matching TRBD1. CDR3 length equals 15 residues. Germline CDR1 reads DFQATT; CDR2 reads SNEGSKA (reference sequence). The CDR3 spells CSATPQGASTDTQYF. CDR3 in DNA: TGCAGCGCCACCCCCCAGGGGGCTAGCACAGATACGCAGTATTTT.

In nucleotides, the CDR3 is TGCAGCGTTGAAAGTTTATTAGCTAACTATGGCTACACCTTC. It yields the protein CSVESLLANYGYTF. V and J are TRBV29-1 and TRBJ1-2; D remains ambiguous. The V end was cut by 2 bases, the J end by 0 bases, with 10 bases between. The CDR3 spans 14 residues. CDR1 SQVTM and CDR2 ANQGSEA come from the germline V gene.

The J gene is TRBJ2-5, the V gene TRBV29-1, with unresolved D. Germline values: CDR1 SQVTM, CDR2 ANQGSEA. The CDR3 extends over 12 amino acids. V gave up 4 bases and J gave up 4 bases, with 10 bases separating them. The CDR3 region has the DNA TGCAGCGTTGTGGCTGGGCGAGAGACCCAGTACTTC. This encodes CSVVAGRETQYF.

The gene calls are TRBV11-2 and TRBJ1-2, with D perhaps TRBD1 (5 bases). The CDR3 spans 16 residues. Per germline, CDR1 SGHAT and CDR2 FQNNGV. Between the trimmed V and J ends, which lost 0 bases and 4 bases, there was a span of 15 bases. CDR3 protein: CASSLDPTGSLYGYTF. In nucleotides, the CDR3 is TGTGCCAGCAGCTTAGATCCCACAGGATCCCTCTATGGCTACACCTTC.

V usage is TRBV30 and J usage is TRBJ2-5; D gene ambiguous. The end of the DNA is better explained by TRBJ2-7, so the J call may be wrong. The germline gives CDR1 GTSNPN, CDR2 SVGIG (reference sequence). This CDR3 comprises 14 residues. This chain's CDR3 is CAWKATGLGREQYF. The CDR3, as DNA: TGTGCCTGGAAAGCCACTGGGCTAGGGCGCGAGCAGTACTTC.

The V call is TRBV20-1, the J call TRBJ1-2, with D unclear. This CDR3 region has 13 residues. From germline, CDR1 is DFQATT and CDR2 SNEGSKA (reference sequence). The CDR3 sequence: CRFQAPLNYGYTF. CDR3 sequence (DNA): TGCAGGTTCCAGGCCCCCTTGAACTATGGCTACACCTTC.

This clonotype occurred a few times. The rearrangement joins TRBV20-1 to TRBJ2-3; 9 bases agree with TRBD2. With 0 bases clipped from V and 3 bases from J, the junction kept 10 bases outside the gene matches. The germline V gene has CDR1 DFQATT and CDR2 SNEGSKA (reference sequence). This CDR3 spans 17 amino acids. The CDR3: CSAREGRGGIGTDTQYF. The DNA for the CDR3 is TGCAGTGCTAGAGAGGGGCGGGGGGGGATCGGAACAGATACGCAGTATTTT.

The chain carries TRBV20-1 and TRBJ2-5, with 10 bases fitting TRBD2. TRBJ2-7 explains the end of the DNA better; the J call may be wrong. This CDR3 is 17 amino acids long. Germline CDR1 DFQATT, CDR2 SNEGSKA (reference sequence). This CDR3 reads CSAREGGTSDNLYEQYF. For the CDR3, the DNA is TGCAGTGCTAGAGAGGGGGGGACTAGCGACAACCTATACGAGCAGTACTTC.

This chain uses TRBV21-1 with TRBJ2-1. TRBV21-1 has pseudogene status. This CDR3 is 17 amino acids long. CDR3 amino acids: CASSKALAGSSYNEQFF. The DNA for the CDR3 is TGTGCCAGCAGCAAAGCGCTGGCAGGGAGCTCCTACAATGAGCAGTTCTTC.

The chain is built from TRBV7-8 and TRBJ2-1, with D possibly being TRBD1 or TRBD2 (6 bases each). This CDR3 has 16 amino acids. Germline V gene sequence: CDR1 SGHVS, CDR2 FQNEAQ. V lost 5 bases, J lost 4 bases, and 18 bases lay in between. CDR3 nucleotides: TGTGCCAGCAGCCGCGCGGCGGGACAAGCATACAATGAGCAGTTCTTC. Translation: CASSRAAGQAYNEQFF.

In DNA, the CDR3 is TGTGCCATCAGTGACCTACCGGGTTCTCCTGGGGAGATCACAGATACGCAGTATTTT. It encodes CAISDLPGSPGEITDTQYF. This rearrangement joins TRBV10-3 to TRBJ2-3; D may be TRBD2 (5 bases). The CDR3 loop spans 19 amino acids. Germline-derived CDR1 and CDR2 are ENHRY and SYGVKD. The germline V and J ends were trimmed by 3 bases and 2 bases, with 24 bases remaining between them.

This clonotype was seen a few times. The chain recombines TRBV2 with TRBJ2-1; 15 positions match TRBD2. The CDR3 contains 15 residues. CDR1 is SNHLY and CDR2 is FYNNEI in the germline V gene. The V gene end was trimmed by 7 bases and the J gene end by 7 bases; junction bases not matched to a gene: 5. DNA of the CDR3: TGTGCCAGCAACACCGGGACTAGCGGGAGGAATGAGCAGTTCTTC. This gives the protein CASNTGTSGRNEQFF.

The gene calls are TRBV7-9 and TRBJ2-1; D not resolved. The CDR3 spans 13 residues. Trimming cost V 3 bases and J 8 bases, with 11 bases left between them. In germline, CDR1 is SEHNR, CDR2 FQNEAQ (reference sequence). CDR3 nucleotide sequence: TGTGCCAGCAGCTTTAGTTTGGTCGATGAGCAGTTCTTC. The encoded protein is CASSFSLVDEQFF.